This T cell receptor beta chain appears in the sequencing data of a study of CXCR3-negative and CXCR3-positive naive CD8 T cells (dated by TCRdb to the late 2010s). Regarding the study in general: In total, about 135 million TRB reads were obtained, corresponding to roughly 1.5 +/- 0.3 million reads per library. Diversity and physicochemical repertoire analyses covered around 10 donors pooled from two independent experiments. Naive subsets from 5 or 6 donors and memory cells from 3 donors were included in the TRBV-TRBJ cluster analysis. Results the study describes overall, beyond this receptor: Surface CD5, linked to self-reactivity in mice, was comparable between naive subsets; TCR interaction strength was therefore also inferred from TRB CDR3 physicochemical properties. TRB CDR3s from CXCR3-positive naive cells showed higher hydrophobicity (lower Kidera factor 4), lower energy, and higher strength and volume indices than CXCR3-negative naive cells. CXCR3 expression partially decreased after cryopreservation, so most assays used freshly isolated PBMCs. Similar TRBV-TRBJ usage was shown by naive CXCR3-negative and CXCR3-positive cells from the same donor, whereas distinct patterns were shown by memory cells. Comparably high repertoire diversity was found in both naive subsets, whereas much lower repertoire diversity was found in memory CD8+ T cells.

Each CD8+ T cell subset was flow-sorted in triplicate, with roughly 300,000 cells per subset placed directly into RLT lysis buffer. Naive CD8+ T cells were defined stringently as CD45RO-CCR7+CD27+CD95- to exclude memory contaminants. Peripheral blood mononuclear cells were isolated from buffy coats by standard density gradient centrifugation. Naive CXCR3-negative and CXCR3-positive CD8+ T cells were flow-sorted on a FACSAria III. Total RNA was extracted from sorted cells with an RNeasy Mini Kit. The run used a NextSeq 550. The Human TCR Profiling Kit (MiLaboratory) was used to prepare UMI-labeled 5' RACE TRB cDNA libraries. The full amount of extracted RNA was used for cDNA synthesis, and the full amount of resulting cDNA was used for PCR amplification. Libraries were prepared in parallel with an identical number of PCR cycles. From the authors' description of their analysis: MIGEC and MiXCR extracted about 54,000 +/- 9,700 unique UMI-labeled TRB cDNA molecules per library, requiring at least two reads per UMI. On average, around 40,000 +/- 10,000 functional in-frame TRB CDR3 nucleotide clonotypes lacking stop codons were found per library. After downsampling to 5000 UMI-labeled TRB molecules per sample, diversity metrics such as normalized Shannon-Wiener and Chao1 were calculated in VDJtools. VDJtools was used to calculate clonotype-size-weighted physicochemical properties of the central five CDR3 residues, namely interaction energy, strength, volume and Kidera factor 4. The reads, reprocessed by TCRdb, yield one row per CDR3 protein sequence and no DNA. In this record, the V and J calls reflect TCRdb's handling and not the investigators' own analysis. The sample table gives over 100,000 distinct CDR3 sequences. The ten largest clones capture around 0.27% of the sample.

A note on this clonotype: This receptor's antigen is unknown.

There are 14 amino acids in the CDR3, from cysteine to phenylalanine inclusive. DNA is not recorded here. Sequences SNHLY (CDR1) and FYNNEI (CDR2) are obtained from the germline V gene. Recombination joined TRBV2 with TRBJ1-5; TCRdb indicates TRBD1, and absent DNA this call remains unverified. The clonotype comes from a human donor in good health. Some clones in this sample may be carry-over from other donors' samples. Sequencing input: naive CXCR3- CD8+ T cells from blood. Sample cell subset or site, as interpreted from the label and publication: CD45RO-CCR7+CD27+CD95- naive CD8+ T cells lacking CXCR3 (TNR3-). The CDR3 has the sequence CASSSGLGNQPQHF.